This T cell receptor (beta chain) appears in the sequencing data of a study of cytomegalovirus exposure and HLA in healthy donors. The study, taken as a whole, reports: Earlier analysis looked at TCR beta V segments, and most were productive about 87% or about 30% of the time. Evidence from a later analysis indicated that most CMV-associated TCR beta chains looked HLA-restricted. The authors listed approximately 150 TCR beta chains as cytomegalovirus-associated.

Researchers ran the PCR with 60 Vbeta and 13 Jbeta primers. TCRdb keeps only in-frame clones here, not all; method: immunoSEQ multiplex PCR. The sample lists around 170,000 clones; roughly 80% were seen once. With 8 bases removed from V and 1 base from J, the gap between germline ends came to 12 bases. From germline, CDR1 is SEHNR and CDR2 FQNEAQ (reference sequence). This CDR3 comprises 14 residues. Notes on this clone: The antigen is not known.

This chain connects TRBV7-9 to TRBJ2-1; perhaps TRBD2 as D (5 bases). Material: PBMCs. The source of this sequence is a man between 35 and 55 years old in good health and CMV-seropositive. The CDR3 DNA sequence: TGTGCCAGCGCACGGGGAGCGTCCTACAATGAGCAGTTCTTC. This encodes CASARGASYNEQFF.